This TCR beta chain was sequenced during a study of cytomegalovirus exposure and HLA in healthy donors. Study-level background: Membership in the Caucasian-associated ancestry cluster was found for 75% to 90% of approximately 430 genotyped donors.

Donors counted as nominally healthy when sampled, yet unrecorded immune exposures were likely. PCR amplification relied on 60 Vbeta primers (plus 13 Jbeta primers). Profiling relied on immunoSEQ multiplex PCR, and the TCRdb table lists in-frame clones only, not all of them. This table holds tens of thousands of clones. CDR3 length: 15 amino acids. V dropped 7 bases and J dropped 0; count of bases not matched to a gene: 9. Per germline, CDR1 LNHDA and CDR2 SQIVND (reference sequence). Whole-study results and caveats: The authors listed around 150 TCR beta chains as cytomegalovirus-associated. Researchers reportedly found TCR beta sequences accurately predicted most subjects' HLA-A and HLA-B alleles.

Worth noting for this clone: Its target is unknown.

The source material was PBMCs. This clonotype originated in a woman in her 40s in good health and CMV-seronegative. The rearrangement uses TRBV19 and TRBJ2-7; the match to TRBD2 covers 7 bases. This CDR3 is CASTGGAGDSYEQYF. Here the CDR3 DNA reads TGTGCCAGTACCGGTGGGGCGGGGGACTCCTACGAGCAGTACTTC. Supplemented by reference TRBV19 and TRBJ2-7, the full variable domain reads DGGITQSPKYLFRKEGQNVTLSCEQNLNHDAMYWYRQDPGQGLRLIYYSQIVNDFQKGDIAEGYSVSREKKESFPLTVTSAQKNPTAFYLCASTGGAGDSYEQYFGPGTRLTVT.